Below, one TCR beta chain is given with its context. This sample is part of a study of tumor-infiltrating lymphocytes in oesophageal squamous cell carcinoma. TCRdb recomputed calls from the PCR reads with MiXCR, one row per CDR3 protein. The sample carries some 15,000 distinct CDR3 sequences, 44% recorded once. CDR1 is MNHNY and CDR2 is SVGAGI in the germline V gene (reference sequence). Deletions cut 2 bases from V and 5 bases from J, with 12 bases between. The CDR3 is 14 amino acids. The specimen was blood. This chain connects TRBV6-6 to TRBJ2-5; D unclear. This clonotype was obtained from a female donor with esophageal squamous cell carcinoma. For the CDR3, the DNA is TGTGCCAGCAGTTACGGGGTCCTGAGGGAGACCCAGTACTTC. Translating gives CASSYGVLRETQYF.